This entry features one T cell receptor (beta chain) sequence. Recently defined diagnostic criteria for definite or probable disease were fulfilled by Susac syndrome patients. These data originate in a study of CD8 T cells in Susac syndrome. The overall study: The sequenced Susac syndrome patients included about six who had clinically active disease and eight or nine who were in remission. Patients with Susac syndrome were therapy-naive, on corticosteroids, or on intravenous immunoglobulin alone at the time that blood was drawn.

The ends lost 3 bases at V and 0 bases at J; junction bases unmatched: 4. Germline CDR1 reads KGHDR; CDR2 reads SFDVKD. The CDR3 runs 17 residues. Reverse transcription of 0.5 to 1 ug RNA was performed with random hexamers. TCRdb passed the immunoSEQ multiplex PCR reads through MiXCR, listing each CDR3 protein once. Among under 200,000 distinct CDR3 sequences, about 96% were seen once, and the ten largest hold around 0.12%. This clonotype originated in a human donor with Susac syndrome. The source material was CD4+ T cells from PBMCs. The J gene is TRBJ2-6, the V gene TRBV24-1, with TRBD1 identical over 7 bases. The DNA for the CDR3 is TGTGCCACCAGTGATCCGGGACAGAGCTCTGGGGCCAACGTCCTGACTTTC. It specifies CATSDPGQSSGANVLTF.